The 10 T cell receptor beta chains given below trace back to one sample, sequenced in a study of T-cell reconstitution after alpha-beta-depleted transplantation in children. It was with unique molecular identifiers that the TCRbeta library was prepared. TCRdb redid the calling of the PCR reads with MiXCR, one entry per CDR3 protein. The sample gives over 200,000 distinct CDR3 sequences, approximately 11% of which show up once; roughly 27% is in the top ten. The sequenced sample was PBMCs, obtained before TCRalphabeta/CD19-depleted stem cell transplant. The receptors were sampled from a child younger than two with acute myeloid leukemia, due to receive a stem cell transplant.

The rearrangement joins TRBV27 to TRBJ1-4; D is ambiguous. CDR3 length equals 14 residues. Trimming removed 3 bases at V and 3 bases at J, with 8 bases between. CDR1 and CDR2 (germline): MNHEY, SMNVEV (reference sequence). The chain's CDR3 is CASSLGGPNEKLFF. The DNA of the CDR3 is TGTGCCAGCAGTTTGGGCGGTCCTAATGAAAAACTGTTTTTT.

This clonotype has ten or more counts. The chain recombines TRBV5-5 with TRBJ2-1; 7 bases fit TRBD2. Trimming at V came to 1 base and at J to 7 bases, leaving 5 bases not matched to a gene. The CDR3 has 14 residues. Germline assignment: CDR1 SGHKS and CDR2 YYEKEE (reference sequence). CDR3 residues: CASSLRLAANEQFF. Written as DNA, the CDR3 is TGTGCCAGCAGCTTGAGACTAGCCGCTAATGAGCAGTTCTTC.

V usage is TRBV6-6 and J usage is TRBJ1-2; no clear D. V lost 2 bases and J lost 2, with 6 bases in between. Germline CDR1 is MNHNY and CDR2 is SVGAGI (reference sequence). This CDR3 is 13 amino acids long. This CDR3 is CASSYEENYGYTF. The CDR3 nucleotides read TGTGCCAGCAGTTACGAAGAGAACTATGGCTACACCTTC.

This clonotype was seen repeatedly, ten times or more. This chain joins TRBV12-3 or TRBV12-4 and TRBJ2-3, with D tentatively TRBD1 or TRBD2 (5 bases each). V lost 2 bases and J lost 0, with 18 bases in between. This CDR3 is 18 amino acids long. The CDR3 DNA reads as TGTGCCAGCAGTTTAAGGGTAGGGACCCACCGAAGCACAGATACGCAGTATTTT. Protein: CASSLRVGTHRSTDTQYF.

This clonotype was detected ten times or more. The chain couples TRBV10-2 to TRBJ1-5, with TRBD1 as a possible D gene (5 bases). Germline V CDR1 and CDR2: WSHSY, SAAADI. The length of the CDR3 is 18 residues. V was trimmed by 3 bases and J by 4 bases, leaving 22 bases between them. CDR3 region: CASSDGRTFPTLNQPQHF. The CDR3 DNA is TGCGCCAGCAGTGATGGTCGGACATTCCCTACCCTGAATCAGCCCCAGCATTTT.

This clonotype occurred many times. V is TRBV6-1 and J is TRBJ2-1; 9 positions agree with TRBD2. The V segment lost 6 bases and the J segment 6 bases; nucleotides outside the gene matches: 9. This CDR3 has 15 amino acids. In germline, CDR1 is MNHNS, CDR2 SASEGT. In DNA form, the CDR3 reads TGTGCCAGCAGCTCCGACGTAGCGGGAGTCAATGAGCAGTTCTTC. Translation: CASSSDVAGVNEQFF.

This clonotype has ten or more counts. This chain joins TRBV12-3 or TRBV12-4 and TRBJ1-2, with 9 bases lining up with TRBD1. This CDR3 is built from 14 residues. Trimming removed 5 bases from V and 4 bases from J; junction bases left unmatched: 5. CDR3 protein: CASSRQGVGYGYTF. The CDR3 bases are TGTGCCAGCAGTCGACAGGGGGTTGGCTATGGCTACACCTTC.

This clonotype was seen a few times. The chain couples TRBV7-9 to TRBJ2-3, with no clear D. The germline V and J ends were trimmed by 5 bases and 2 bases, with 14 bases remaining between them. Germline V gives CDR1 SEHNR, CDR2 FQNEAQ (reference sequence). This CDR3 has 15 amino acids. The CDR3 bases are TGTGCCAGCAGCCTTCGCCGACTTCACACAGATACGCAGTATTTT. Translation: CASSLRRLHTDTQYF.

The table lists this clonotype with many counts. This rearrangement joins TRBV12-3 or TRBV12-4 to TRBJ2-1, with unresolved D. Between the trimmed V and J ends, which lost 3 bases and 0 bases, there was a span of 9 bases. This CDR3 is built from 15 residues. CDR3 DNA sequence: TGTGCCAGCAGTTTCGTTGGAGACTCCTACAATGAGCAGTTCTTC. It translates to CASSFVGDSYNEQFF.

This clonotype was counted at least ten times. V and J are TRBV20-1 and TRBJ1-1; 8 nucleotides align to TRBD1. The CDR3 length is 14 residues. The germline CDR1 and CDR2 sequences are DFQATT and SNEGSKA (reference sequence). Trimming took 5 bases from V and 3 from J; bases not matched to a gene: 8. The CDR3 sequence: CSAPQGGKDTEAFF. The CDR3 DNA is TGCAGTGCTCCACAGGGGGGCAAGGACACTGAAGCTTTCTTT.